A selection of T cell receptor beta chains follows, all from one sample in a study of type 1 regulatory T cells. No cognate antigen is known for these TCRs. TCRdb reprocessed the reads via MiXCR and lists one record per CDR3 protein. Of about 62,000 distinct CDR3 sequences listed, 60% to 80% are singletons. Sequencing was done on a sample of cultured non-Tr1 T cells, either the whole culture or a sorted T cell fraction (not recorded which). Receptor source: a human donor in good health. Both conserved end residues are part of each CDR3. D genes are given only for firm matches. The size field is filled for only some rows; it gives once, few, many or a size class.

>TRBJ2-3|-|once|TRBV9
CASSLLGGGQSTDTQYF
TGTGCCAGCAGCCTCCTGGGAGGGGGCCAGAGCACAGATACGCAGTATTTT
>TRBJ2-2|-|-|TRBV20-1
CSAQDNTGELFF
TGCAGTGCTCAGGACAACACCGGGGAGCTGTTTTTT
>TRBJ1-6|-|-|TRBV5-6
CASSFSTGGNSPLHF
TGTGCCAGCAGCTTCTCTACCGGGGGCAATTCACCCCTCCACTTT
>TRBJ2-6|-|-|TRBV15
CATSTQGSVLSGANVLTF
TGTGCCACCAGCACCCAGGGTAGCGTATTGTCTGGGGCCAACGTCCTGACTTTC
>TRBJ2-5|-|-|TRBV5-6
CASSPGAGLETQYF
TGTGCCAGCAGCCCAGGGGCCGGGTTGGAGACCCAGTACTTC
>TRBJ2-7|-|-|TRBV6-2/TRBV6-3
CASSYSGTEDYEQYF
TGTGCCAGCAGTTACTCCGGGACTGAAGACTACGAGCAGTACTTC
>TRBJ2-7|TRBD2|-|TRBV9
CASSVATGGTYEQYF
TGTGCCAGCAGCGTAGCTACGGGGGGAACGTACGAGCAGTACTTC
>TRBJ2-7|TRBD1|-|TRBV5-1
CASSLDPGTGGAQEQYF
TGCGCCAGCAGCTTGGACCCCGGGACAGGGGGCGCGCAAGAGCAGTACTTC
>TRBJ2-7|TRBD1|-|TRBV12-3/TRBV12-4
CASRRQGRYEQYF
TGTGCCAGCAGGAGACAGGGTAGATACGAGCAGTACTTC
>TRBJ2-4|-|few|TRBV7-2
CASSFGNIQYF
TGTGCCAGCAGCTTCGGAAACATTCAGTACTTC
>TRBJ2-3|-|-|TRBV5-4
CASSFPGEGTDTQYF
TGTGCCAGCAGCTTCCCGGGAGAGGGCACAGATACGCAGTATTTT
>TRBJ2-7|-|-|TRBV20-1
CSGRVITSSYEQYF
TGCAGTGGCCGAGTGATTACGAGCTCCTACGAGCAGTACTTC
>TRBJ2-1|TRBD2|-|TRBV9
CASSRRLAGDHEQFF
TGTGCCAGCAGCAGACGACTAGCGGGAGACCATGAGCAGTTCTTC
>TRBJ2-7|-|-|TRBV20-1
CSATPQNYEQYF
TGCAGTGCGACACCCCAGAATTACGAGCAGTACTTC
>TRBJ1-1|-|-|TRBV11-2
CASSLGPRAGNTEAFF
TGTGCCAGCAGCTTAGGGCCGAGGGCAGGGAACACTGAAGCTTTCTTT
>TRBJ1-1|-|-|TRBV7-3
CVSSLSLDTEVFF
TGTGTCAGCAGCTTAAGTCTTGACACTGAAGTTTTCTTT
>TRBJ2-7|TRBD2|-|TRBV28
CASSFSGTSGYEQYF
TGTGCCAGCAGTTTCTCCGGGACTAGCGGGTACGAGCAGTACTTC
>TRBJ2-1|TRBD2|few|TRBV4-3
CASSQSGRGLYNEQFF
TGCGCCAGCAGCCAGAGCGGGAGAGGTCTCTACAATGAGCAGTTCTTC